The present T cell receptor beta chain was sequenced within a study of blood T cell repertoires in COVID-19. This CDR3 is 14 amino acids long. J was trimmed by 7 bases and V by 5 bases; bases with no gene match: 11. Germline CDR1 and CDR2: SQVTM and ANQGSEA. Clones were read by immunoSEQ multiplex PCR, and TCRdb kept only the in-frame ones, dropping some. The sample lists 87,000 or so clones, about 90% seen once, with 3% in the top ten. Sequencing input: peripheral blood. The receptor was isolated from a woman between 50 and 59 years old with active or convalescent COVID-19. The chain joins TRBV29-1 to TRBJ1-2; 9 positions agree with TRBD1. Here the CDR3 reads CSVHGTGLGGGYTF. In nucleotides, the CDR3 is TGCAGCGTTCATGGGACAGGGCTCGGGGGTGGCTACACCTTC. The complete variable domain, with remaining parts taken from reference TRBV29-1 and TRBJ1-2, reads SAVISQKPSRDICQRGTSLTIQCQVDSQVTMMFWYRQQPGQSLTLIATANQGSEATYESGFVIDKFPISRPNLTFSTLTVSNMSPEDSSIYLCSVHGTGLGGGYTFGSGTRLTVV.